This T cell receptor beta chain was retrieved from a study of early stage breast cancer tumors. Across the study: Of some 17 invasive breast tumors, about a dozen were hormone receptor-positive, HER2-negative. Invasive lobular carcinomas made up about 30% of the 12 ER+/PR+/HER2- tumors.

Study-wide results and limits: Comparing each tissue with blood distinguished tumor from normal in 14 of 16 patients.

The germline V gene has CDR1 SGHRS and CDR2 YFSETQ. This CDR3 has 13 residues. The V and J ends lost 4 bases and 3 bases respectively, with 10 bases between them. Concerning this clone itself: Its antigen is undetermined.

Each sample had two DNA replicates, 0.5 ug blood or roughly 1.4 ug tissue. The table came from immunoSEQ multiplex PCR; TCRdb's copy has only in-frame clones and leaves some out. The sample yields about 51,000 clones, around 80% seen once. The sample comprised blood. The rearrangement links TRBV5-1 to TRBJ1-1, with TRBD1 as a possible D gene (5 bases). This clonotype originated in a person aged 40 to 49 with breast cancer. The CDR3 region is CASSLGVDTEAFF. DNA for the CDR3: TGCGCCAGCAGCCTAGGGGTGGACACTGAAGCTTTCTTT.